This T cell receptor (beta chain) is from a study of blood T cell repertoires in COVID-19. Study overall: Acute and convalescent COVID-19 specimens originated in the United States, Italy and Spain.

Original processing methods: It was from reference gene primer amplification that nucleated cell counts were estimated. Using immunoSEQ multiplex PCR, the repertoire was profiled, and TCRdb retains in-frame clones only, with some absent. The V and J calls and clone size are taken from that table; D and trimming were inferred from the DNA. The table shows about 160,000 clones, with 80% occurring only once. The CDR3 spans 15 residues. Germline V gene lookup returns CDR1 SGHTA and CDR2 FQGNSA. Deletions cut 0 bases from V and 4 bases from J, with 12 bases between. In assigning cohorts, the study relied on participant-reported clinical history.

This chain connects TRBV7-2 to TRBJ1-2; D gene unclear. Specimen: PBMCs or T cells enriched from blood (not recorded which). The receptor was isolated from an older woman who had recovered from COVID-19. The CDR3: CASSLARTASYGYTF. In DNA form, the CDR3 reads TGTGCCAGCAGCTTAGCCCGAACAGCTTCCTATGGCTACACCTTC.